This TCR beta chain was identified during a study of blood T cells in healthy people across ages. Worth noting for this clonotype: Its antigen remains unidentified. A read error may be the cause here, since a much bigger clone is one base away.

Per-sample PBMC isolation yielded at least 6.5 million cells. Points from the study as a whole: Roughly linear declines in TCR beta diversity per million T cells occurred with age.

This CDR3 has 12 residues. Looked up from germline, CDR1 is LGHNA and CDR2 is YNFKEQ. Alongside a J-beta primer mix, a sample-barcoded 5' primer served in a second PCR lasting 7 to 11 cycles. A 12-random-nucleotide template-switch adaptor tagged each cDNA molecule. TCRdb ran MiXCR on the 5' RACE reads and lists one entry per CDR3 protein. The profile shows 790,000 or so distinct CDR3 sequences, 35% to 60% of them singletons. The chain is built from TRBV4-2 and TRBJ2-4; possibly TRBD2 for D (6 bases). The closer fit of TRBJ2-7 to the DNA end suggests the J call may be wrong. Specimen: blood. The source is a man older than 75 in good health. CDR3 sequence (DNA): TGTGCCAGCAGCCAACGGGGGTACGAGCAGTACTTC. This encodes CASSQRGYEQYF.